Below, 17 T cell receptor beta chains from the same sample are listed, as sequenced in a study of CD8+ T cells in alopecia areata. The treatment denotes: oral pan-JAK inhibitor, 5-10 mg twice daily. RNA extraction and reverse transcription yielded cDNA as sequencing template. This table comes from immunoSEQ multiplex PCR, and its TCRdb copy is limited to in-frame clones, with some not included. The sample contains 90,000 to 150,000 clones, about 50% of which appear only once. The source was CD4+ T cells sorted from blood, collected at week 4, from a patient treated with tofacitinib. The receptors were sampled from a human donor with alopecia areata.

The J gene is TRBJ1-5, the V gene TRBV30, with unresolved D. Germline CDR1 GTSNPN, CDR2 SVGIG (reference sequence). Trimming took off 1 base at V and 0 bases at J, with 7 bases between the two ends. The CDR3 spans 14 residues. The CDR3 sequence is CAWSGANSNQPQHF. CDR3 DNA sequence: TGTGCCTGGAGTGGGGCTAATAGCAATCAGCCCCAGCATTTT.

The chain carries TRBV28 and TRBJ1-6; D possibly corresponds to TRBD1 (5 bases). The V end lost 7 bases, the J end lost 5 bases, and 9 bases lay between the germline ends. CDR1 and CDR2 (germline): MDHEN, SYDVKM. The CDR3 consists of 13 residues. The CDR3 is CASNRGHNSPLHF. The CDR3 DNA reads TGTGCCAGCAATCGGGGCCATAATTCACCCCTCCACTTT.

This clone was counted between two and nine times. The V and J genes are TRBV29-1 and TRBJ2-7; 8 nucleotides line up with TRBD1. J lost 0 bases, V lost 7 bases, and 5 bases had no gene match. The CDR3 loop spans 13 amino acids. Germline V gives CDR1 SQVTM, CDR2 ANQGSEA. The CDR3 DNA reads TGCAGCGCTCTGGACAGGGTCTCCTACGAGCAGTACTTC. Translating gives CSALDRVSYEQYF.

The V gene is TRBV29-1, the J gene TRBJ2-5, with TRBD2 matching 12 bases. This CDR3 contains 17 residues. CDR1 is SQVTM and CDR2 is ANQGSEA in the germline V gene. Trimming took 2 bases from V and 9 from J; bases not matched to a gene: 16. CDR3 region: CSVEKGLAGGPRVSQYF. The CDR3 coding sequence is TGCAGCGTTGAAAAGGGGCTAGCGGGAGGGCCAAGAGTGTCCCAGTACTTC.

The chain couples TRBV29-1 to TRBJ1-2, with D possibly matching TRBD1 (6 bases). Trimming removed 6 bases at V and 0 bases at J, with 20 bases between. Germline values: CDR1 SQVTM, CDR2 ANQGSEA. This CDR3 region has 16 residues. In nucleotides, the CDR3 is TGCAGCGTCGGCACACAGGGCCTCACGACTAACTATGGCTACACCTTC. Encoded protein: CSVGTQGLTTNYGYTF.

J is TRBJ2-7 and V is TRBV29-1; 9 bases are shared with TRBD1. V was clipped by 6 bases and J by 2 bases; unmatched bases: 2. This CDR3 region has 12 residues. Germline V gene sequence: CDR1 SQVTM, CDR2 ANQGSEA. The CDR3 is CSVRTGAYEQYF. CDR3 nucleotides: TGCAGCGTGAGGACAGGGGCCTACGAGCAGTACTTC.

The rearrangement links TRBV29-1 to TRBJ1-5; the match to TRBD1 covers 8 bases. The CDR3 contains 15 residues. V was clipped by 5 bases and J by 6 bases; unmatched bases: 12. CDR1 and CDR2 from the germline V gene are SQVTM and ANQGSEA. The CDR3 nucleotides are TGCAGCGTTACGGACGGACAGGGATATCGTCAGCCCCAGCATTTT. It encodes CSVTDGQGYRQPQHF.

V is TRBV7-2 and J is TRBJ2-7; D might be TRBD2 (5 bases). The CDR3 has 16 residues. Trimming took off 1 base at V and 1 base at J, with 14 bases between the two ends. CDR1 SGHTA and CDR2 FQGNSA come from the germline V gene. The CDR3 loop is CASSLVHSALSYEQYF. CDR3 bases: TGTGCCAGCAGCTTAGTCCATAGCGCCCTTTCCTACGAGCAGTACTTC.

CDR3 amino acids: CASGTGLNLQNEKLFF. The CDR3 DNA reads as TGTGCCTCGGGGACAGGGCTTAACCTCCAGAATGAAAAACTGTTTTTT. The rearrangement joins TRBV30 to TRBJ1-4; TRBD1 matches at 9 bases. This CDR3 spans 16 amino acids. Trimming removed 7 bases from V and 5 bases from J; junction bases left unmatched: 14. The germline CDR1 and CDR2 sequences are GTSNPN and SVGIG (reference sequence).

The CDR3 DNA reads as TGTGCCAGCAGCCCCTGGACTAGCGGTTCCTACGAGCAGTACTTC. This encodes CASSPWTSGSYEQYF. The chain combines TRBV7-9 with TRBJ2-7, with 10 nucleotides matching TRBD2. Germline assignment: CDR1 SEHNR and CDR2 FQNEAQ (reference sequence). The CDR3 has 15 amino acids. V lost 5 bases, J lost 1 base, and 5 bases stayed unmatched.

V is TRBV6-6 and J is TRBJ2-1, with D perhaps TRBD2 (6 bases). V lost 7 bases and J lost 0, with 16 bases in between. From germline, CDR1 is MNHNY and CDR2 SVGAGI (reference sequence). This CDR3 has 16 amino acids. CDR3 sequence reads: CASTPLGAGSYNEQFF. The CDR3 DNA is TGTGCCAGCACTCCTTTAGGAGCGGGCTCCTACAATGAGCAGTTCTTC.

The chain recombines TRBV7-9 with TRBJ2-3, with D perhaps matching TRBD1 (6 bases). V was pared by 5 bases and J by 6 bases, with 18 bases between. Germline CDR1 SEHNR, CDR2 FQNEAQ (reference sequence). CDR3 length: 15 residues. CDR3 loop: CASSAYRANGDTQYF. As DNA, the CDR3 is TGTGCCAGCAGCGCTTACAGGGCCAACGGGGATACGCAGTATTTT.

This chain links TRBV28 with TRBJ2-3; D is unclear. Germline loops: CDR1 MDHEN, CDR2 SYDVKM. Between the trimmed V and J ends, which lost 7 bases and 6 bases, there was a span of 26 bases. The CDR3 is 17 amino acids. The CDR3 here is CASTSPWTDLKMDTQYF. Here the CDR3 DNA reads TGTGCCAGCACCTCACCGTGGACCGACCTAAAAATGGATACGCAGTATTTT. Together with reference TRBV28 and TRBJ2-3, the CDR3 gives the full variable domain: DVKVTQSSRYLVKRTGEKVFLECVQDMDHENMFWYRQDPGLGLRLIYFSYDVKMKEKGDIPEGYSVSREKKERFSLILESASTNQTSMYLCASTSPWTDLKMDTQYFGPGTRLTVL.

This clone is a singleton in its sample. The chain employs TRBV29-1 and TRBJ2-5, with 8 bases aligning to TRBD2. CDR1 and CDR2 from the germline V gene are SQVTM and ANQGSEA. The length of the CDR3 is 16 residues. With V trimmed by 5 bases and J by 5 bases, 16 bases remained unmatched. CDR3 sequence (DNA): TGCAGCGTTCCAACTAGCGGACCGTCAAGGGTGGAGACCCAGTACTTC. Translated: CSVPTSGPSRVETQYF.

The chain employs TRBV7-3 and TRBJ2-3; 12 bases map to TRBD2. Unmatched junction bases numbered 5, after V lost 3 bases and J lost 4 bases. Germline-derived CDR1 and CDR2 are SGHTA and FQGTGA. The length of the CDR3 is 16 residues. CDR3 residues: CASSFLAGGPADTQYF. CDR3 DNA: TGTGCCAGCAGCTTCCTAGCGGGAGGGCCCGCAGATACGCAGTATTTT.

The V call is TRBV29-1, the J call TRBJ1-1; TRBD1 agrees at 9 bases. Looked up from germline, CDR1 is SQVTM and CDR2 is ANQGSEA. Unmatched junction bases numbered 6, after V lost 7 bases and J lost 0 bases. This CDR3 is 14 amino acids long. CDR3 bases: TGCAGCGGAAGACAGGGGGGTTTGAACACTGAAGCTTTCTTT. Its protein product is CSGRQGGLNTEAFF.

This clone has just one count. This chain links TRBV5-1 with TRBJ1-6, with D hard to call. The V end lost 9 bases, the J end lost 5 bases, and 15 bases lay between the germline ends. CDR3 size: 14 residues. Germline values: CDR1 SGHRS, CDR2 YFSETQ. The CDR3 DNA reads TGCGCCACCTCCAAGGGATCAGATAATTCACCCCTCCACTTT. Translating it yields CATSKGSDNSPLHF.